This T cell receptor beta chain appears in the sequencing data of a study of blood T cell repertoires in COVID-19. Whole-study context: Donors in the United States, Italy and Spain gave samples during acute or convalescent COVID-19. PBMCs, B-cell-depleted T cells, or T cells provided the cDNA or gDNA that made up the material.

In the original workflow: Scientists estimated how many nucleated cells there were by amplifying reference gene primers. Data came from immunoSEQ multiplex PCR; TCRdb stores just in-frame clones and leaves some out. From that table come the V and J calls and clone size; the DNA was used to work out D and trimming. The table lists tens of thousands of clones, roughly 90% of them singletons. Germline CDR1 is LNHDA and CDR2 is SQIVND (reference sequence). CDR3 length equals 18 residues. The ends lost 5 bases at V and 0 bases at J; junction bases unmatched: 11. Sequenced material: peripheral blood. The chain couples TRBV19 to TRBJ1-4; 8 nucleotides line up with TRBD1. The origin of this receptor is a human donor in a cohort sampled during active COVID-19. The CDR3 sequence is CASSSWTGRDSTNEKLFF. In DNA, the CDR3 is TGTGCCAGTAGTTCCTGGACAGGGAGAGATTCAACTAATGAAAAACTGTTTTTT. The full variable domain, with the rest looked up from reference TRBV19 and TRBJ1-4, is DGGITQSPKYLFRKEGQNVTLSCEQNLNHDAMYWYRQDPGQGLRLIYYSQIVNDFQKGDIAEGYSVSREKKESFPLTVTSAQKNPTAFYLCASSSWTGRDSTNEKLFFGSGTQLSVL.